Given below is one TCR beta chain in context. This record belongs to a study of T cell changes during pregnancy in multiple sclerosis. The repertoire was sequenced with immunoSEQ multiplex PCR; TCRdb's copy has only in-frame clones and lacks some. The profile shows tens of thousands of clones, about 91% of them singletons. The V segment lost 1 base and the J segment 8 bases; nucleotides outside the gene matches: 7. Germline CDR1 MDHEN, CDR2 SYDVKM. The CDR3 consists of 15 residues. Sequenced material: CD4+ T cells from peripheral blood mononuclear cells, taken in the second trimester of pregnancy. The sequence was collected from a female donor with multiple sclerosis, enrolled in a pregnancy study. The gene calls are TRBV28 and TRBJ1-4; 7 bases agree with TRBD1. CDR3 residues: CASSLYRGPGEKLFF. The DNA for the CDR3 is TGTGCCAGCAGTTTATACAGGGGCCCTGGGGAAAAACTGTTTTTT.